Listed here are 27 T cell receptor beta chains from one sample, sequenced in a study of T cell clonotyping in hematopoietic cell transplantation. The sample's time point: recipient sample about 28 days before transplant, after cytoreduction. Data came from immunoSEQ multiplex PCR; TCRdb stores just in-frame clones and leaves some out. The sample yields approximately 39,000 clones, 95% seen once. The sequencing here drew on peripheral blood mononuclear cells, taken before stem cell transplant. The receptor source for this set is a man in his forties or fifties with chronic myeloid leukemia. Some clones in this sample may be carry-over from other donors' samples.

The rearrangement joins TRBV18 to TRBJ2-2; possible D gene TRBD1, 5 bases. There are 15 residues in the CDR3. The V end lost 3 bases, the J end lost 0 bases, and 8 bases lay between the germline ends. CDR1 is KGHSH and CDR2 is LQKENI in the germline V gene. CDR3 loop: CASSPTGTNTGELFF. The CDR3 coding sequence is TGTGCCAGCTCACCCACAGGAACGAACACCGGGGAGCTGTTTTTT.

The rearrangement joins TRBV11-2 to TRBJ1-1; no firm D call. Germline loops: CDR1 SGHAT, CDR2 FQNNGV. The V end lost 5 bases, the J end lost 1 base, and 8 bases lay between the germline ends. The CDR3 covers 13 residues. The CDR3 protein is CASSPSGNTEAFF. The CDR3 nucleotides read TGTGCCAGCAGCCCATCCGGGAACACTGAAGCTTTCTTT. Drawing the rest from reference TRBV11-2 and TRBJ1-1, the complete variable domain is EAGVAQSPRYKIIEKRQSVAFWCNPISGHATLYWYQQILGQGPKLLIQFQNNGVVDDSQLPKDRFSAERLKGVDSTLKIQPAKLEDSAVYLCASSPSGNTEAFFGQGTRLTVV.

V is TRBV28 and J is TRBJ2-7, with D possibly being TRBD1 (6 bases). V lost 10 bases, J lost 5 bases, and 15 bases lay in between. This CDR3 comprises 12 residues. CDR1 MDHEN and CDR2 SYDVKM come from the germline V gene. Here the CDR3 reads CATSTGVDEQYF. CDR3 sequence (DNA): TGTGCCACCTCGACAGGAGTCGACGAGCAGTACTTC.

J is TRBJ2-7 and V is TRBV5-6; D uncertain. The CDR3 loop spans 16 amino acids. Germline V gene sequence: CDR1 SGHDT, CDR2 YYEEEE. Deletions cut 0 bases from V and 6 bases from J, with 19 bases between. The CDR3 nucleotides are TGTGCCAGCAGCTTGGCCGGGCGAACACAGTCGGCCGAGCAGTACTTC. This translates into CASSLAGRTQSAEQYF. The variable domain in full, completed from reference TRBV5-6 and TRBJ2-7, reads DAGVTQSPTHLIKTRGQQVTLRCSPKSGHDTVSWYQQALGQGPQFIFQYYEEEERQRGNFPDRFSGHQFPNYSSELNVNALLLGDSALYLCASSLAGRTQSAEQYFGPGTRLTVT.

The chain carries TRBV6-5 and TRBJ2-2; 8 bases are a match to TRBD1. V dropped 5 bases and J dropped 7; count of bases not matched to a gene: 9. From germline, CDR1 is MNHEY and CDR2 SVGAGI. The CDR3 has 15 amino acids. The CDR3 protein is CASSLGTGLNGELFF. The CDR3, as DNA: TGTGCCAGCAGTCTCGGGACAGGTTTAAACGGGGAGCTGTTTTTT.

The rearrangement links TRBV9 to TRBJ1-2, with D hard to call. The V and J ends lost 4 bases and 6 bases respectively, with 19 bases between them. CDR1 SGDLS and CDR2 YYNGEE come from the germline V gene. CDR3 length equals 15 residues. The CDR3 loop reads CASSTWTSGGDGYTF. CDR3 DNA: TGTGCCAGCAGCACCTGGACGAGCGGCGGGGATGGCTACACCTTC.

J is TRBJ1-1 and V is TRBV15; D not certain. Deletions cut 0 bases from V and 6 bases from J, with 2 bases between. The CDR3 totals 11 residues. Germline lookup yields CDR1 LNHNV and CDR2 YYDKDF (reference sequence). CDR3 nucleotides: TGTGCCACCAGCAGAGAGGCTGAAGCTTTCTTT. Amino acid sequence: CATSREAEAFF.

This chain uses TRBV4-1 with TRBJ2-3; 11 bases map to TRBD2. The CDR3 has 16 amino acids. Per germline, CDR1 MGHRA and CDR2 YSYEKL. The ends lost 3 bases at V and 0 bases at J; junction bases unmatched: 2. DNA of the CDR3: TGCGCCAGCAGCCACCGACTAGCGGGGAGCACAGATACGCAGTATTTT. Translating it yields CASSHRLAGSTDTQYF.

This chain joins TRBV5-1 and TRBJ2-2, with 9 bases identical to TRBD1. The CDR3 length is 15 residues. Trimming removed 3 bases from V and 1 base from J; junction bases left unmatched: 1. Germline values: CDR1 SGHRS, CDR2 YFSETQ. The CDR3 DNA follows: TGCGCCAGCAGCTGGGACAGGGTGAACACCGGGGAGCTGTTTTTT. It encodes CASSWDRVNTGELFF.

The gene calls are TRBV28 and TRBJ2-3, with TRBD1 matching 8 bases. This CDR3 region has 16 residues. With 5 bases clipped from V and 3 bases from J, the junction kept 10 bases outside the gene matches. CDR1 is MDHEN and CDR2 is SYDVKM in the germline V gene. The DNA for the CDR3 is TGTGCCAGCAGTCTCCCAGGACAGGGAGAGACAGATACGCAGTATTTT. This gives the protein CASSLPGQGETDTQYF.

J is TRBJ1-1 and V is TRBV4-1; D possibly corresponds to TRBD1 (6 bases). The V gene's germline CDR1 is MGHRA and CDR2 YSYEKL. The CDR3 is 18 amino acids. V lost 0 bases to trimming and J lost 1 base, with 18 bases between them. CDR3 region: CASSQDQGLPKGNTEAFF. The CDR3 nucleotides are TGCGCCAGCAGCCAAGACCAGGGGCTCCCTAAGGGGAACACTGAAGCTTTCTTT.

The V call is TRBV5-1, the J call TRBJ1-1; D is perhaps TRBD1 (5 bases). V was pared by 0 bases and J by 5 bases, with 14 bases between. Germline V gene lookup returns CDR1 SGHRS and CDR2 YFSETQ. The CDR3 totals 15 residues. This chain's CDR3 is CASSLAGASETEAFF. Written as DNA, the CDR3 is TGCGCCAGCAGCTTGGCCGGGGCCAGCGAGACTGAAGCTTTCTTT.

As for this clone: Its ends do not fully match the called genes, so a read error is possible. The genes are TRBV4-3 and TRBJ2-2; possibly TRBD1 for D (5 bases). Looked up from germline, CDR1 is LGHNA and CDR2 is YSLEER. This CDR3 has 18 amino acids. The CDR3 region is CASRQAVGLSTDTGELFF. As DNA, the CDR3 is TGCGCCAGCAGACAAGCAGTGGGGCTCTCTACGGACACCGGGGAGCTGTTTTTT.

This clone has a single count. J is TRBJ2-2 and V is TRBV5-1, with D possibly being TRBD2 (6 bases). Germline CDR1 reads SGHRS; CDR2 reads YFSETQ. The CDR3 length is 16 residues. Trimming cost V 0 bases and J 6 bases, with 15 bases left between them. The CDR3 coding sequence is TGCGCCAGCAGCTTGGCCCCGGCCGGGGAGGCCGGGGAGCTGTTTTTT. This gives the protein CASSLAPAGEAGELFF.

CDR3 residues: CASSLTFRAPLPLQAEAFF. The CDR3 DNA reads TGTGCCAGCAGCTTAACGTTTAGGGCCCCTCTTCCCCTACAAGCTGAAGCTTTCTTT. The chain combines TRBV7-9 with TRBJ1-1; D not certain. The CDR3 consists of 19 residues. V gave up 2 bases and J gave up 6 bases, with 28 bases separating them. Germline CDR1 reads SEHNR; CDR2 reads FQNEAQ (reference sequence).

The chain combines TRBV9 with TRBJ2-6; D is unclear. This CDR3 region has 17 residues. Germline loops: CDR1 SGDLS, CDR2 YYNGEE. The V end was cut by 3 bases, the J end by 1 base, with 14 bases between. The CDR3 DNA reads TGTGCCAGCAGCGCCCTCCCTAGAGCGTCTGGGGCCAACGTCCTGACTTTC. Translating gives CASSALPRASGANVLTF. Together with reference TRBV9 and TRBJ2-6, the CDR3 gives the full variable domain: DSGVTQTPKHLITATGQRVTLRCSPRSGDLSVYWYQQSLDQGLQFLIQYYNGEERAKGNILERFSAQQFPDLHSELNLSSLELGDSALYFCASSALPRASGANVLTFGAGSRLTVL.

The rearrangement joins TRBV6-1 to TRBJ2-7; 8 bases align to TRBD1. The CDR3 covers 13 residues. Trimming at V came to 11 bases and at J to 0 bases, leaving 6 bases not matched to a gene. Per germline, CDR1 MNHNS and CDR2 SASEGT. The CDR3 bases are TGTGCCCTGGGACAGGATGGCTCCTACGAGCAGTACTTC. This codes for CALGQDGSYEQYF.

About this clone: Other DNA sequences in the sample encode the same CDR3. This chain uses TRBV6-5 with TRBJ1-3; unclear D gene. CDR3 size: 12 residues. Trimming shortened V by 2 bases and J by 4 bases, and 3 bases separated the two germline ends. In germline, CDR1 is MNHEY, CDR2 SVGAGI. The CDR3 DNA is TGTGCCAGCAGTTACGAAGGAAACACCATATATTTT. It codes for CASSYEGNTIYF.

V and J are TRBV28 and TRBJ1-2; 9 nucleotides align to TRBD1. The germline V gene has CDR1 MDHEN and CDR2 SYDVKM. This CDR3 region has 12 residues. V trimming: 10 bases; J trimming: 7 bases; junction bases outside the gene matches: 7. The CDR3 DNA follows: TGTGCCATACCAACAGGGGGCGGTGGCTACACCTTC. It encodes CAIPTGGGGYTF.

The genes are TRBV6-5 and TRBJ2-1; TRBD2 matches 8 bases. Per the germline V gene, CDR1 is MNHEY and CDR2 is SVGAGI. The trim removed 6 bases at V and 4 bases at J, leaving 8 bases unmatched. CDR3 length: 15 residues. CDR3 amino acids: CASSSLRGAYNEQFF. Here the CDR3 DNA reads TGTGCCAGCAGCTCTCTGCGGGGGGCATACAATGAGCAGTTCTTC.

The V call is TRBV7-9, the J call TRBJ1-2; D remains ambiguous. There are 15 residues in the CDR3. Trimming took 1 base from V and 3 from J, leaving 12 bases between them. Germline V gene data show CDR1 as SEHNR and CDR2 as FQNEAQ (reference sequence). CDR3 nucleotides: TGTGCCAGCAGCTTAGAGGCCGGGCTACACTATGGCTACACCTTC. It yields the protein CASSLEAGLHYGYTF.

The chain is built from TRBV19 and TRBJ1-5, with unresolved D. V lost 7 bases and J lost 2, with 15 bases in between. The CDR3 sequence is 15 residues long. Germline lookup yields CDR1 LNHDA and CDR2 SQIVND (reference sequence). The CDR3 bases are TGTGCCAGTACTCCCGGAGAGAGAGGCAATCAGCCCCAGCATTTT. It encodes CASTPGERGNQPQHF.

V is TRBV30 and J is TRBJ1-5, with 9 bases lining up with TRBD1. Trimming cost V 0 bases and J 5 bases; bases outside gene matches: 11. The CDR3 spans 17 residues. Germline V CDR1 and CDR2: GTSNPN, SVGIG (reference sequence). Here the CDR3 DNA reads TGTGCCTGGAGTGTAAGTCGGACAGGGGCTGACGATCAGCCCCAGCATTTT. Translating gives CAWSVSRTGADDQPQHF.

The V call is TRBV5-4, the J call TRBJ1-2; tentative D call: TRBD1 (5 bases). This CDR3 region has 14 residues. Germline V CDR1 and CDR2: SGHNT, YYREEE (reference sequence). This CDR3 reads CAFQLEGVDYGYTF. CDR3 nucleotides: TGTGCGTTCCAGCTTGAAGGGGTCGACTATGGCTACACCTTC.

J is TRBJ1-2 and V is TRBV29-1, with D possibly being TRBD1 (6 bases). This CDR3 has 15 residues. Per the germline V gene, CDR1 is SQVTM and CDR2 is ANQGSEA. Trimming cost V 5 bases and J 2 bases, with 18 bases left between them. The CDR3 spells CSVYHPATGNYGYTF. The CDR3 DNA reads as TGCAGCGTTTACCATCCAGCAACAGGGAACTATGGCTACACCTTC.

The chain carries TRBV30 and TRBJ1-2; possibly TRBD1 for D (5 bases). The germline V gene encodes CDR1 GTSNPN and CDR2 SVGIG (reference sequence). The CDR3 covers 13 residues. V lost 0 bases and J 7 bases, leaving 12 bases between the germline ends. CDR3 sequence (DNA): TGTGCCTGGAGTGTGAGTAGGGGAAGTGGCTACACCTTC. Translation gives CAWSVSRGSGYTF.

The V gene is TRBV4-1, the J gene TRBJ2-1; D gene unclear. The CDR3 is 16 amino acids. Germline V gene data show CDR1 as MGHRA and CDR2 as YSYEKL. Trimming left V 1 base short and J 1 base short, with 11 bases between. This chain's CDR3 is CASSQVDIVSYNEQFF. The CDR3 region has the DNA TGCGCCAGCAGCCAAGTCGACATCGTTTCCTACAATGAGCAGTTCTTC.